This T cell receptor beta chain was retrieved from a study of blood T cell repertoires in COVID-19. Overall study context: There were acute and convalescent COVID-19 samples, and they came from the United States, Italy and Spain.

This clone was detected a few times. In the original analysis: Reference gene primer amplification gave estimated nucleated cell counts. Generated by immunoSEQ multiplex PCR, the TCRdb table keeps only in-frame clones and is missing some. V and J calls and clone size follow that table, whereas D and trimming were derived from the DNA. The table records roughly 57,000 clones, about 93% of them present only once. The source material was peripheral blood. The sequence derives from a man older than 75 with acute or convalescent COVID-19.

CDR3 residues: CASSWTTGAFF. CDR3 coding DNA: TGTGCCAGTAGTTGGACAACGGGAGCTTTCTTT. This rearrangement joins TRBV19 to TRBJ1-1; D possibly corresponds to TRBD1 (5 bases). Germline CDR1 LNHDA, CDR2 SQIVND (reference sequence). V shed 5 bases and J shed 10 bases, with 11 bases lying between them. The CDR3 runs 11 residues.